Listed here are 25 T cell receptor beta chains from one sample, sequenced in a study of human T cells and chemical hapten exposure. Sample time point: pre-sensitization, week 0. As to treatment: therapeutic diphenylcyclopropenone sensitization with weekly scalp DPC. Each CDR3 protein is one row after TCRdb ran MiXCR on the RACE reads. In the table there are some 360,000 distinct CDR3 sequences, approximately 5% of which are singletons. The sequences come from whole blood, collected in connection with sensitization to the hapten diphenylcyclopropenone (DPC). The origin of the receptors is a woman in her 50s with alopecia areata. Some clones in this sample may be carry-over from other donors' samples.

This clonotype was recorded a few times. The rearrangement joins TRBV10-3 to TRBJ1-3; unclear D gene. The germline CDR1 and CDR2 sequences are ENHRY and SYGVKD. Trimming took off 8 bases at V and 0 bases at J, with 8 bases between the two ends. This CDR3 is 13 amino acids long. CDR3 bases: TGTGCCATCGTCCAGAACTCTGGAAACACCATATATTTT. As protein: CAIVQNSGNTIYF.

In this sample, this clonotype turned up many times. This chain uses TRBV29-1 with TRBJ2-7; TRBD2 might be the D (6 bases). Trimming took 0 bases from V and 4 from J, leaving 13 bases between them. The V gene's germline CDR1 is SQVTM and CDR2 ANQGSEA. The CDR3 is made up of 14 amino acids. Here the CDR3 reads CSVEEGLGGYEQYF. Written as DNA, the CDR3 is TGCAGCGTTGAAGAAGGACTGGGGGGTTACGAGCAGTACTTC.

This clonotype occurred many times. This chain uses TRBV4-1 with TRBJ1-4; possible D gene TRBD1, 6 bases. V lost 4 bases to trimming and J lost 5 bases, with 14 bases between them. Per germline, CDR1 MGHRA and CDR2 YSYEKL. The CDR3 contains 15 residues. Written as DNA, the CDR3 is TGCGCCAGCAGCCGTCTACAGGGCTCGAATGAAAAACTGTTTTTT. Its translation: CASSRLQGSNEKLFF.

This clonotype occurred many times. The CDR3 spells CASGFTRADTQYF. The CDR3 nucleotides read TGTGCCAGCGGCTTTACTAGAGCAGATACGCAGTATTTT. The chain is built from TRBV28 and TRBJ2-3; a possible D gene is TRBD2 (5 bases). There are 13 residues in the CDR3. Trimming took 8 bases from V and 4 from J, leaving 13 bases between them. Germline CDR1 is MDHEN and CDR2 is SYDVKM.

With respect to this clonotype: A read error may be the cause here, since a much bigger clone is one base away. CDR3 nucleotide sequence: TGTGCCAGCAGTAAGGCCTACAATGAGCAGTTCTTC. Encoded protein: CASSKAYNEQFF. V gene TRBV6-6 combines with J gene TRBJ2-1; D remains ambiguous. The CDR3 length is 12 residues. Germline lookup yields CDR1 MNHNY and CDR2 SVGAGI (reference sequence). With 5 bases removed from V and 2 bases from J, the gap between germline ends came to 4 bases.

This clonotype was seen just once. The gene calls are TRBV20-1 and TRBJ1-6; D uncertain. CDR1 and CDR2 (germline): DFQATT, SNEGSKA (reference sequence). CDR3 size: 14 residues. The ends were cut back, 2 bases at V and 6 bases at J, with 11 bases in the middle. The CDR3 nucleotides read TGCAGTGCTAGAAGTACGGCCCCTAATTCACCCCTCCACTTT. Translation: CSARSTAPNSPLHF.

This clonotype came up a few times. J is TRBJ1-2 and V is TRBV29-1; D is possibly TRBD1 (5 bases). CDR3 size: 11 residues. Germline values: CDR1 SQVTM, CDR2 ANQGSEA. Trimming cost V 7 bases and J 6 bases, with 12 bases left between them. The CDR3 reads CSGLGGDGYTF. The CDR3 DNA sequence: TGCAGCGGTCTTGGGGGAGATGGCTACACCTTC.

The chain carries TRBV23-1 and TRBJ2-1; no reliable D call. TRBV23-1 is labeled an ORF, and its function is uncertain. V lost 3 bases and J 12 bases, leaving 18 bases between the germline ends. The CDR3 has 14 amino acids. The DNA of the CDR3 is TGCGCCAGCAGTCACCCTCTCTTAGACCACGGGCAGTTCTTC. Translated: CASSHPLLDHGQFF.

The chain links TRBV10-3 to TRBJ2-3; D unresolved. This CDR3 contains 14 residues. Trimming pared 10 bases from V and 0 bases from J, leaving 14 bases between. Germline assignment: CDR1 ENHRY and CDR2 SYGVKD. Here the CDR3 reads CATKHSISTDTQYF. CDR3 nucleotide sequence: TGTGCCACCAAGCATTCAATTAGCACAGATACGCAGTATTTT.

This chain connects TRBV12-3 or TRBV12-4 to TRBJ1-1; D uncertain. The CDR3 totals 16 residues. Trimming cost V 4 bases and J 5 bases, with 20 bases left between them. This chain's CDR3 is CASSSDRRVEGTEAFF. The CDR3 region has the DNA TGTGCCAGCAGTTCGGACCGTCGGGTTGAGGGAACTGAAGCTTTCTTT.

The chain recombines TRBV20-1 with TRBJ2-2; no firm D call. V was trimmed by 4 bases and J by 7 bases, leaving 7 bases between them. The V gene's germline CDR1 is DFQATT and CDR2 SNEGSKA (reference sequence). The CDR3 has 11 amino acids. CDR3 region: CSATGYGELFF. In DNA form, the CDR3 reads TGCAGTGCTACCGGGTACGGGGAGCTGTTTTTT.

This clonotype was seen at least ten times. The chain uses TRBV7-8 and TRBJ1-2, with D possibly being TRBD1 (6 bases). CDR3 length: 15 residues. The germline V gene encodes CDR1 SGHVS and CDR2 FQNEAQ. Trimming took off 2 bases at V and 2 bases at J, with 12 bases between the two ends. For the CDR3, the DNA is TGTGCCAGCAGCTTAATCAGGGGTCCAAACTATGGCTACACCTTC. The encoded protein is CASSLIRGPNYGYTF.

This clonotype was recorded many times. This sequence joins TRBV3-1 and TRBJ1-2, with 8 positions matching TRBD1. CDR1 is LGHDT, CDR2 YNNKEL, per germline (reference sequence). The CDR3 has 15 residues. V gave up 4 bases and J gave up 0 bases; unmatched junction bases: 4. As DNA, the CDR3 is TGTGCCAGCAGCCCCGGACAGGGAGCTAACTATGGCTACACCTTC. It codes for CASSPGQGANYGYTF.

The chain couples TRBV15 to TRBJ2-5; 10 bases fit TRBD2. This CDR3 has 17 amino acids. V lost 0 bases and J lost 4; bases outside the gene matches: 8. Germline V gene lookup returns CDR1 LNHNV and CDR2 YYDKDF (reference sequence). The CDR3 loop is CATSRDRTSGIGETQYF. The CDR3 DNA is TGTGCCACCAGCAGAGATCGTACTAGCGGGATCGGAGAGACCCAGTACTTC.

This clonotype was detected ten times or more. The chain recombines TRBV28 with TRBJ2-6; 10 bases match TRBD1. This CDR3 has 18 residues. Germline CDR1 is MDHEN and CDR2 is SYDVKM. The trim removed 5 bases at V and 1 base at J, leaving 8 bases unmatched. The chain's CDR3 is CASSARDRGLSGANVLTF. The CDR3 coding sequence is TGTGCCAGCAGTGCTAGGGACAGGGGCCTTTCTGGGGCCAACGTCCTGACTTTC.

This clonotype has more than one count but fewer than ten. This rearrangement joins TRBV5-1 to TRBJ2-1; perhaps TRBD2 as D (6 bases). V was trimmed by 0 bases and J by 8 bases, leaving 18 bases between them. This CDR3 contains 16 residues. Germline V gene lookup returns CDR1 SGHRS and CDR2 YFSETQ. CDR3 nucleotides: TGCGCCAGCAGCTTGGCCGAGGCGGGGTCTTTCGATGAGCAGTTCTTC. This codes for CASSLAEAGSFDEQFF.

The sample holds many counts of this clonotype. The V and J genes are TRBV4-2 and TRBJ2-3; D gene uncertain. The germline V gene has CDR1 LGHNA and CDR2 YNFKEQ. CDR3 length: 15 amino acids. V dropped 2 bases and J dropped 2 bases, with 11 bases sitting between them. CDR3 protein: CASSQSKGHTDTQYF. CDR3 coding DNA: TGTGCCAGCAGCCAAAGTAAGGGTCACACAGATACGCAGTATTTT.

This clonotype was counted between two and nine times. This chain joins TRBV12-3 or TRBV12-4 and TRBJ1-4, with 7 bases identical to TRBD1. The CDR3 runs to 15 residues. The trim removed 5 bases at V and 6 bases at J, leaving 9 bases unmatched. CDR3 in DNA: TGTGCCAGCAGTGCCCCCGGGACAGACTATGAAAAACTGTTTTTT. The encoded protein is CASSAPGTDYEKLFF.

Only a few counts were recorded for this clonotype. V and J are TRBV6-2 or TRBV6-3 and TRBJ1-5; D remains unclear. This CDR3 is 16 amino acids long. V gave up 6 bases and J gave up 0 bases, with 15 bases separating them. Germline values: CDR1 MNHEY, CDR2 SVGEGT. The chain's CDR3 is CASSQRPANSNQPQHF. DNA of the CDR3: TGTGCCAGCAGCCAACGGCCGGCTAATAGCAATCAGCCCCAGCATTTT.

The chain carries TRBV4-3 and TRBJ1-5, with a tentative D call TRBD1 (6 bases). CDR1 LGHNA and CDR2 YSLEER come from the germline V gene. This CDR3 has 16 residues. Trimming removed 0 bases at V and 5 bases at J, with 14 bases between. The CDR3 is CASSQDLEQGYQPQHF. CDR3 sequence (DNA): TGCGCCAGCAGCCAAGATCTTGAACAGGGTTATCAGCCCCAGCATTTT.

A few counts support this clonotype. The genes are TRBV7-2 and TRBJ1-2; 9 bases are shared with TRBD1. The CDR3 loop spans 17 amino acids. Germline V gene lookup returns CDR1 SGHTA and CDR2 FQGNSA. V lost 5 bases and J lost 4; bases outside the gene matches: 14. CDR3 DNA sequence: TGTGCCAGCAGCGAAGGGTACAGGGGGCAAGAAAGCTATGGCTACACCTTC. The encoded protein is CASSEGYRGQESYGYTF.

The V and J genes are TRBV27 and TRBJ1-2, with 8 positions matching TRBD1. The germline V gene encodes CDR1 MNHEY and CDR2 SMNVEV (reference sequence). The CDR3 length is 14 residues. Trimming at V came to 5 bases and at J to 3 bases, leaving 5 bases not matched to a gene. The CDR3 region has the DNA TGTGCCAGCAGTCCAATGACAGGGGACTATGGCTACACCTTC. Residues: CASSPMTGDYGYTF.

This clonotype has just one count. No conserved phenylalanine or tryptophan ends this CDR3, so it is likely a read error. The chain has TRBV24-1 and TRBJ2-2; the D is unclear. CDR3 size: 14 residues. V lost 4 bases, J lost 2 bases, and 7 bases lay in between. CDR1 and CDR2 from the germline V gene are KGHDR and SFDVKD. CDR3 sequence reads: CATSEGSNTGELFL. CDR3 DNA: TGTGCCACCAGTGAGGGATCCAACACCGGGGAGCTGTTTCTT.

The V gene is TRBV6-5, the J gene TRBJ1-6, with TRBD1 as a possible D gene (6 bases). The CDR3 sequence is 13 residues long. Between the trimmed V and J ends, which lost 5 bases and 8 bases, there was a span of 10 bases. Germline CDR1 reads MNHEY; CDR2 reads SVGAGI. The CDR3 DNA sequence: TGTGCCAGCAGTGCGAACAGGGATTCACCCCTCCACTTT. Protein product: CASSANRDSPLHF.

J is TRBJ2-5 and V is TRBV5-4; D unclear. Trimming took off 4 bases at V and 4 bases at J, with 11 bases between the two ends. Germline V gene lookup returns CDR1 SGHNT and CDR2 YYREEE (reference sequence). The CDR3 totals 13 residues. The CDR3 DNA reads as TGTGCCAGCAGCGCAGGTCTGGGAGAGACCCAGTACTTC. It yields the protein CASSAGLGETQYF. The full variable domain, with the rest looked up from reference TRBV5-4 and TRBJ2-5, is ETGVTQSPTHLIKTRGQQVTLRCSSQSGHNTVSWYQQALGQGPQFIFQYYREEENGRGNFPPRFSGLQFPNYSSELNVNALELDDSALYLCASSAGLGETQYFGPGTRLLVL.